Listed here is a single T cell receptor (beta chain). This entry is derived from a study of Ad26.COV2.S vaccination and SARS-CoV-2 variants. The CDR3 has 19 amino acids. V was clipped by 2 bases and J by 6 bases; unmatched bases: 18. CDR1 is LGHDT and CDR2 is YNNKEL in the germline V gene (reference sequence). Treatment here: some 20 received Ad26.COV2.S at low or high dose, single or two shots; roughly 5 received placebo; per-sample allocation not given. Sampling occurred on day 63 after the first vaccine or placebo injection. The repertoire was sequenced with immunoSEQ multiplex PCR; TCRdb's copy has only in-frame clones and lacks some. The data contain 320,000 or so clones, 85% to 90% of them singletons.

The receptor was derived from a person aged 18-65 years who received the Ad26.COV2.S COVID-19 vaccine or a placebo. This material consisted of peripheral blood, taken in a trial of Ad26.COV2.S vaccine versus placebo. The chain has TRBV3-1 (or the pseudogene TRBV3-2) and TRBJ2-7; the match to TRBD2 covers 11 bases. The CDR3: CASSQLQSPLAGGRSEQYF. CDR3 DNA sequence: TGTGCCAGCAGCCAACTCCAATCTCCTCTAGCGGGGGGCAGGAGCGAGCAGTACTTC.